This TCR beta chain was profiled in a study of cytotoxic CD8 clonotypes in ibrutinib-treated CLL (dated by TCRdb to the early 2020s). At the level of the whole study: In this cohort, approximately 15 patients were treatment-naive and roughly 10 were relapsed/refractory, while around 18 had unmutated IGHV. Partial responses were observed in 24 patients and complete responses in 2; after a median follow-up of 68 months, remission was maintained in approximately 14 patients and progression was observed in roughly 12. The response samples were drawn at a median of roughly twelve months into treatment, with a range of about 6 to 40 months. On average, each sample had hundreds of thousands of productive templates and about 89,000 productive rearrangements. Longitudinal samples were available for 26 of the 86 trial participants. Cryopreserved peripheral blood mononuclear cells were obtained before treatment, at response, and at either sustained remission or disease progression. Patients were still on ibrutinib when every remission and progressive disease sample was collected.

The full study reports these points: An increase in clonality was observed at ibrutinib response, with clonality remaining stable during sustained remission and falling back toward baseline at progression. Public clonotypes were rare and either shrank or stayed stable during treatment, and the rise in clonality at ibrutinib response reflected expansion of private clonotypes. Sustained-remission and progressing patients did not have matched sampling times, and lymph node repertoires were not examined. Baseline clonality was found to be higher than that of age-matched healthy donors and was strongly correlated with circulating CD8+ T-cell counts.

From V the trimming removes 1 base and from J it removes 1 base, while the gene matches leave 7 bases of the junction unaccounted for. The CDR3 has 16 amino acids, counting the end cysteine and phenylalanine. Only the CDR3 DNA stays, 48 bases, in frame from base 1. The germline V gene encodes CDR1 MDHEN and CDR2 SYDVKM. As concerns this clone: Its antigen is not yet known. There are no base qualities to consult, and no much larger clone falls within one base.

This specimen's time point label, per the study, means: roughly 25 months on ibrutinib. Roughly 2 micrograms of genomic DNA were extracted from cryopreserved PBMCs for TCR beta library preparation. Longitudinal blood samples from CLL patients on ibrutinib monotherapy underwent high-throughput TCR beta sequencing. The patients took part in an open-label, single-center phase 2 trial of ibrutinib monotherapy. Each clonotype received, on average, around 9.6x coverage in deep resolution sequencing performed on a MiSeq, where the target depth lay between 1 in 1 million and 1 in 200,000 T cells. TCR beta libraries were generated with the immunoSEQ hsTCRB Kit. The paper's data handling went like this. Data were analyzed with ImmunoSEQ Data Assistant and ImmunoSEQ Analyzer, with V, D and J genes assigned per IMGT definitions. Clonality, which ranges from 0 to 1, was calculated by subtracting the normalized Shannon entropy of productive rearrangement frequencies from one. Public clonotype analysis was restricted to overrepresented clonotypes comprising at least 0.05% of each patient's repertoire. About twelve repertoires from age-matched healthy donors, obtained from immuneACCESS, served as clonality controls. Held by TCRdb, this immuneACCESS table contains in-frame sequences only and omits some clones. Under half of the omission traces to an unresolved V gene where checked; the cause of the rest is unknown. The V and J calls and the clone size are those of that table, but D and trimming were determined from the DNA. This sample comprises 100,000 to 150,000 clones, approximately 83% of them detected only once. The top ten constitute around 2% of the sample.

The sequenced sample was PBMCs, obtained after 24 months of ibrutinib treatment. This clonotype originated in a human donor with chronic lymphocytic leukemia. In this chain, TRBV28 is recombined with TRBJ2-7; TRBD1 lines up with 7 middle nucleotides. CDR3 loop: CASSLFGGRGSYEQYF. The nucleotides read TGTGCCAGCAGTTTATTTGGAGGCAGGGGGTCCTACGAGCAGTACTTC. The reference TRBV28 and TRBJ2-7 proteins fill in what lies around the CDR3, so the full variable domain reads DVKVTQSSRYLVKRTGEKVFLECVQDMDHENMFWYRQDPGLGLRLIYFSYDVKMKEKGDIPEGYSVSREKKERFSLILESASTNQTSMYLCASSLFGGRGSYEQYFGPGTRLTVT.